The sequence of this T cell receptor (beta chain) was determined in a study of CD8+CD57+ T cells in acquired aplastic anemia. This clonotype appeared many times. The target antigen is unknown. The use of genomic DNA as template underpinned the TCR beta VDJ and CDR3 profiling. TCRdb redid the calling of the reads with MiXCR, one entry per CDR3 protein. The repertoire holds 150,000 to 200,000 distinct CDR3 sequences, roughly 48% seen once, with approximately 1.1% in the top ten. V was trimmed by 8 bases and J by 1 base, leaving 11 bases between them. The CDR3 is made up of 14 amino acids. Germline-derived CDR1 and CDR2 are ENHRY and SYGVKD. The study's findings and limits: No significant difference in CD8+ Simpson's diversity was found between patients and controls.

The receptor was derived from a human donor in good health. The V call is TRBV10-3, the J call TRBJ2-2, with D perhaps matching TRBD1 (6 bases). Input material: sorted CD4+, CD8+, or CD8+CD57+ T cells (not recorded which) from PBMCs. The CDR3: CAILGRGNTGELFF. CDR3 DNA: TGTGCCATCCTGGGCAGGGGGAACACCGGGGAGCTGTTTTTT.